One and the same sample provided the 3 T cell receptor beta chains below, sequenced in a study of blood T cell repertoires in COVID-19 (TCRdb year 2020). Library construction relied on the immunoSEQ multiplex PCR assay. As stored in TCRdb, this immuneACCESS dataset retains in-frame rearrangements with V and J assigned. A fraction of the clones does not appear; measured against another copy, unresolved V genes explain less than half of the discrepancy, and the remainder lacks a known reason. Here the sample has about 140,000 clones; 84% occur a single time. Around 3.7% of the sample is held by the ten biggest clonotypes. Source material: PBMCs or T cells enriched from blood (not recorded which). Receptors were obtained from a woman in her forties or fifties with acute COVID-19.

This chain joins TRBV5-1 and TRBJ2-7, with 9 bases identical to TRBD2. Trimming took 1 base from V and 2 from J; bases not matched to a gene: 4. This CDR3 comprises 15 residues. Germline loops: CDR1 SGHRS, CDR2 YFSETQ. The DNA of the CDR3 is TGCGCCAGCAGCTTGTACGCGGGAGGGACCTACGAGCAGTACTTC. Residues: CASSLYAGGTYEQYF.

This clone was seen just once. J is TRBJ2-1 and V is TRBV30; no definite D call. The V gene lost 3 bases and the J gene lost 15 bases, with 15 bases spanning the gap. Germline assignment: CDR1 GTSNPN and CDR2 SVGIG (reference sequence). This CDR3 spans 11 amino acids. In nucleotides, the CDR3 is TGTGCCTGGAGCTCCCAGGTCTCTCCGTTCTTC. Translating it yields CAWSSQVSPFF.

The rearrangement joins TRBV9 to TRBJ2-5; 16 bases are a match to TRBD2. Germline V lookup: CDR1 SGDLS, CDR2 YYNGEE. CDR3 size: 21 residues. J gave up 5 bases and V 1 base, and 17 bases lay outside the gene matches. CDR3 loop: CASSVLAGTSGRAGGVETQYF. CDR3 bases: TGTGCCAGCAGCGTACTCGCGGGGACTAGCGGGAGGGCCGGAGGTGTGGAGACCCAGTACTTC. Drawing the rest from reference TRBV9 and TRBJ2-5, the complete variable domain is DSGVTQTPKHLITATGQRVTLRCSPRSGDLSVYWYQQSLDQGLQFLIQYYNGEERAKGNILERFSAQQFPDLHSELNLSSLELGDSALYFCASSVLAGTSGRAGGVETQYFGPGTRLLVL.